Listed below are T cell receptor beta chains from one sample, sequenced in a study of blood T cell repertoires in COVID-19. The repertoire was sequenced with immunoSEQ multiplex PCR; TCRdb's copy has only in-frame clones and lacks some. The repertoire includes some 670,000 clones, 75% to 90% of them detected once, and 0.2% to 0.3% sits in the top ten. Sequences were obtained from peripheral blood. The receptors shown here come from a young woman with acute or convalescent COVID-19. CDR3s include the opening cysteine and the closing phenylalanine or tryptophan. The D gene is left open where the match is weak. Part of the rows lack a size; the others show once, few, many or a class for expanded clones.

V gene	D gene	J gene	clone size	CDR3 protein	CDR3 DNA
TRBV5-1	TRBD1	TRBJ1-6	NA	CASSLEGTGRSPLHF	TGCGCCAGCAGCTTGGAGGGGACAGGGCGGTCACCCCTCCACTTT
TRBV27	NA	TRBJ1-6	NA	CASSPRVGSSYNSPLHF	TGTGCCAGCAGTCCCCGAGTAGGGAGCTCCTATAATTCACCCCTCCACTTT
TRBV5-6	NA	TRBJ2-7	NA	CASSLVESYEQYF	TGTGCCAGCAGCTTGGTTGAGAGCTACGAGCAGTACTTC
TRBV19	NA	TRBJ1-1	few	CASSRGGEWNTEAFF	TGTGCCAGTAGTCGGGGGGGCGAATGGAACACTGAAGCTTTCTTT
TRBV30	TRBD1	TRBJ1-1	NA	CAWGQGPSTYTEAFF	TGTGCCTGGGGACAGGGGCCATCTACGTACACTGAAGCTTTCTTT
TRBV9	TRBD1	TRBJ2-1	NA	CASSPRAGTGGNNEQFF	TGTGCCAGCAGCCCCCGGGCGGGGACAGGGGGCAACAATGAGCAGTTCTTC
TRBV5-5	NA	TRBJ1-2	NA	CASSPSGGDYGYTF	TGTGCCAGCAGCCCCTCGGGGGGGGACTATGGCTACACCTTC
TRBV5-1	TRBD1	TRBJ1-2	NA	CASSYVPGQGAYGYTF	TGCGCCAGCAGCTACGTCCCGGGACAGGGGGCTTATGGCTACACCTTC
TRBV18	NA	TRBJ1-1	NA	CASSPTTEFEAFF	TGTGCCAGCTCACCAACGACGGAGTTCGAAGCTTTCTTT
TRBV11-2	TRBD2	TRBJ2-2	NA	CASSAPSGTGELFF	TGTGCCAGCAGCGCACCTAGCGGGACCGGGGAGCTGTTTTTT
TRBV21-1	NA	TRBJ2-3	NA	CASSTTTGGASNTQYF	TGTGCCAGCAGCACAACAACAGGGGGCGCGTCAAATACGCAGTATTTT
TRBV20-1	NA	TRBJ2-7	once	CSVPLYEQYF	TGCAGTGTCCCACTCTACGAGCAGTACTTC
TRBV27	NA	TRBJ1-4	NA	CASSPWQDNEKLFF	TGTGCCAGCAGTCCGTGGCAGGATAATGAAAAACTGTTTTTT
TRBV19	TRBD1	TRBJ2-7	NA	CASSIEGGTGVYEQYF	TGTGCCAGTAGTATCGAAGGTGGGACAGGGGTCTACGAGCAGTACTTC
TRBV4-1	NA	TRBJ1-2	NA	CASSHAGTNYGYTF	TGCGCCAGCAGCCATGCCGGGACTAACTATGGCTACACCTTC
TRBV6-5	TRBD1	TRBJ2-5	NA	CASTLPGQTLTQYF	TGTGCCAGCACCCTACCGGGACAGACCTTGACCCAGTACTTC
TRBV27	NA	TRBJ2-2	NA	CASSLNRGGELFF	TGTGCCAGCAGTTTAAATAGAGGCGGGGAGCTGTTTTTT
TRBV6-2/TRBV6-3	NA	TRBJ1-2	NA	CASSYSSARGVYGYTF	TGTGCCAGCAGTTACTCGTCGGCCAGGGGAGTCTATGGCTACACCTTC
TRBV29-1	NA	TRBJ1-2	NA	CSAREGYGYTF	TGCAGCGCCCGAGAGGGCTATGGCTACACCTTC
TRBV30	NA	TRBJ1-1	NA	CAWSHGSRGTEAFF	TGTGCCTGGAGTCATGGATCCAGGGGCACTGAAGCTTTCTTT
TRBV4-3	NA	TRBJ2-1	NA	CASSRNRGGYNEQFF	TGCGCCAGCAGCCGAAACAGGGGGGGATACAATGAGCAGTTCTTC
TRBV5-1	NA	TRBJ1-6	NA	CASSLEGGGNNSPLHF	TGCGCCAGCAGCTTGGAGGGCGGGGGTAATAATTCACCCCTCCACTTT
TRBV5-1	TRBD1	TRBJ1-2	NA	CASSSQGDSYGYTF	TGCGCCAGCAGCTCGCAGGGGGACAGCTATGGCTACACCTTC
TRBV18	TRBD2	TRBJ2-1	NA	CASSPLKGGPGNEQFF	TGTGCCAGCTCACCACTGAAGGGAGGGCCGGGCAATGAGCAGTTCTTC
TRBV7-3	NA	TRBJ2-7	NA	CASSFLSGPYEQYF	TGTGCCAGCAGCTTTTTGTCAGGGCCCTACGAGCAGTACTTC
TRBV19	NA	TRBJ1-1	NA	CASVFSTNMNTEAFF	TGTGCCAGTGTCTTCTCAACGAACATGAACACTGAAGCTTTCTTT
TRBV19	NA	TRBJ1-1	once	CASTTTDRNTEAFF	TGTGCCAGTACCACCACGGACAGGAACACTGAAGCTTTCTTT
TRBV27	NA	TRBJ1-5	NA	CASSRQMVSNQPQHF	TGTGCCAGCAGCCGACAAATGGTCAGCAATCAGCCCCAGCATTTT
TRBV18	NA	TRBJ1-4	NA	CASSAGSNNEKLFF	TGTGCCAGCTCGGCGGGTTCTAACAATGAAAAACTGTTTTTT
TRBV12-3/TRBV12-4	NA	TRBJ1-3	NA	CASSWTNRNTIYF	TGTGCCAGCAGTTGGACAAATAGAAACACCATATATTTT
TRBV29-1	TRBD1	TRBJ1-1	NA	CSVLRQGNTEAFF	TGCAGCGTTCTTCGACAGGGTAACACTGAAGCTTTCTTT
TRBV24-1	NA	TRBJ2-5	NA	CAISNPGLAEETQYF	TGTGCCATTTCCAATCCGGGACTTGCGGAAGAGACCCAGTACTTC
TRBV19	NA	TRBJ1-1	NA	CASSIGQGYTEAFF	TGTGCCAGTAGTATAGGGCAGGGGTACACTGAAGCTTTCTTT
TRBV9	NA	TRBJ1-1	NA	CASSAGDLTLPFF	TGTGCCAGCAGCGCTGGGGACTTAACGCTTCCCTTCTTT
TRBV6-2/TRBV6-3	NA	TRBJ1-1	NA	CASSYGGIYTEAFF	TGTGCCAGCAGTTACGGGGGCATCTACACTGAAGCTTTCTTT
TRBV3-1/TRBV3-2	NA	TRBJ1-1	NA	CASSQHWKGGTEAFF	TGTGCCAGCAGCCAACATTGGAAGGGAGGGACTGAAGCTTTCTTT
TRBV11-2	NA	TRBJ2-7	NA	CASSSVTHESYEQYF	TGTGCCAGCAGCTCGGTGACTCATGAATCCTACGAGCAGTACTTC
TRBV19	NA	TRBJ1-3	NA	CASSIGALNGNTIYF	TGTGCCAGTAGTATAGGGGCTTTGAATGGAAACACCATATATTTT
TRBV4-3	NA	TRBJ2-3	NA	CASSQNEQTYTDTQYF	TGCGCCAGCAGCCAAAATGAACAGACCTACACAGATACGCAGTATTTT
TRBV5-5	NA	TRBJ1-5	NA	CASSSYWENQPQHF	TGTGCCAGCAGCTCGTACTGGGAGAATCAGCCCCAGCATTTT
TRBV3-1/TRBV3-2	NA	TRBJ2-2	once	CASSPFPQGTTGELFF	TGTGCCAGCAGCCCTTTTCCGCAGGGAACCACCGGGGAGCTGTTTTTT
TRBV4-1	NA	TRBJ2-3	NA	CASSQDGKGTDTQYF	TGCGCCAGCAGCCAAGACGGGAAAGGGACAGATACGCAGTATTTT